Following are 3 T cell receptor beta chains from one sample sequenced in a study of T cell repertoires in cytomegalovirus infection. TCRdb reanalysed the reads using MiXCR and keeps one entry per CDR3 protein. The sample yields 300,000 to 400,000 distinct CDR3 sequences, approximately 25% seen once. No antigen has been assigned to these receptors. Source: cultured PBMCs, taken from culture after CMV antigen stimulation. The receptors come from a human donor in good health (CMV status not recorded). Some clones in this sample may be carry-over from other donors' samples.

Many counts were recorded for this clonotype. The chain combines TRBV7-2 with TRBJ2-1, with 11 bases fitting TRBD2. Germline V gives CDR1 SGHTA, CDR2 FQGNSA. This CDR3 contains 14 residues. With V trimmed by 2 bases and J by 8 bases, 2 bases remained unmatched. The CDR3, as DNA: TGTGCCAGCAGCTTAACTAGCGGGAGTGATGAGCAGTTCTTC. It specifies CASSLTSGSDEQFF.

This sequence joins TRBV5-6 and TRBJ2-7, with TRBD2 identical over 7 bases. With V trimmed by 1 base and J by 9 bases, 7 bases remained unmatched. From germline, CDR1 is SGHDT and CDR2 YYEEEE. CDR3 length: 13 amino acids. The DNA for the CDR3 is TGTGCCAGCAGCTTGCGGGAGGTCCACCGGCAGTACTTC. Amino acids: CASSLREVHRQYF.

This clonotype has only a few counts. The genes are TRBV6-1 and TRBJ2-4; D uncertain. V lost 7 bases and J lost 0, with 19 bases in between. The germline CDR1 and CDR2 sequences are MNHNS and SASEGT. This CDR3 has 17 amino acids. CDR3 loop: CASIQVGVSLAKNIQYF. For the CDR3, the DNA is TGTGCCAGCATCCAAGTAGGTGTCAGCTTAGCCAAAAACATTCAGTACTTC.